The T cell receptor beta chain under discussion was sequenced for a study of T-cell memory formation after mild COVID-19. Study in general: In these data, TCR clusters were largely donor specific.

Overall study results and limits: Day 15 to 85 contracting clones showed balanced CD4/CD8; later expanders leaned CD4+.

CDR3 size: 16 residues. The V gene lost 0 bases and the J gene lost 3 bases, with 11 bases spanning the gap. CDR1 is LGHNA and CDR2 is YSLEER in the germline V gene. As for this clonotype: The antigen is unknown.

Each CDR3 protein gets one entry after TCRdb re-called the 5' RACE reads with MiXCR. The table shows about half a million distinct CDR3 sequences, with approximately 18% occurring only once. This clonotype was obtained from an adult woman who had mild COVID-19 (a few samples of this study predate the infection). Cell type and time point are not known. The J gene is TRBJ2-2, the V gene TRBV4-3, with TRBD2 as a possible D gene (6 bases). Sequencing input: PBMCs or a T cell subset sorted from them (not recorded which). CDR3 in DNA: TGCGCCAGCAGCCAAGATTGGGAGGTCTACACCGGGGAGCTGTTTTTT. Translated: CASSQDWEVYTGELFF.